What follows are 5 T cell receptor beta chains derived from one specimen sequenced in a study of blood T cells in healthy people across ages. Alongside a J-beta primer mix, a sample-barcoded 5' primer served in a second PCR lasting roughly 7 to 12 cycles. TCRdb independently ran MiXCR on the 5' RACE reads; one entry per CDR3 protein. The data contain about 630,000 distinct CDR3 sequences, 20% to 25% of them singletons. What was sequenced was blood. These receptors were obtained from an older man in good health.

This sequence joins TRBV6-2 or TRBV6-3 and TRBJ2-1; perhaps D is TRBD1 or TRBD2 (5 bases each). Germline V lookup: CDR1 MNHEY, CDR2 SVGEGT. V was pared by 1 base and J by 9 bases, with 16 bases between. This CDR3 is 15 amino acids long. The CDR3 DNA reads TGTGCCAGCAGTTACTTGGGGACCACCCTCGGTGAGCAGTTCTTC. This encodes CASSYLGTTLGEQFF.

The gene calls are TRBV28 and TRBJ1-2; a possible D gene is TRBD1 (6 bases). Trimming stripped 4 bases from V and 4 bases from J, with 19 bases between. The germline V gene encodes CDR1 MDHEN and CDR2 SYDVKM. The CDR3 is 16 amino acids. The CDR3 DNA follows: TGTGCCAGCAGTTCCCCCCCCCAGGGGAGTTCCTATGGCTACACCTTC. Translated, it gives CASSSPPQGSSYGYTF.

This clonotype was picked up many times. The CDR3 nucleotides read TGTGCCAGCAGCTCGGGACTAGCGGGTAATTACTACAATGAGCAGTTCTTC. Translation: CASSSGLAGNYYNEQFF. This sequence joins TRBV7-9 and TRBJ2-1; TRBD2 aligns across 12 bases. Germline CDR1 and CDR2: SEHNR and FQNEAQ (reference sequence). There are 17 residues in the CDR3. With V trimmed by 4 bases and J by 3 bases, 7 bases remained unmatched.

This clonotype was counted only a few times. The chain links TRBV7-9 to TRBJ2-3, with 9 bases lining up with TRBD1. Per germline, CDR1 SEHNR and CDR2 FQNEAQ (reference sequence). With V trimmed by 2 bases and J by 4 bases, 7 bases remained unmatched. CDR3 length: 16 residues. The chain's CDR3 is CASSLTPGTGSDTQYF. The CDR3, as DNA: TGTGCCAGCAGCTTAACCCCCGGGACAGGGTCAGATACGCAGTATTTT.

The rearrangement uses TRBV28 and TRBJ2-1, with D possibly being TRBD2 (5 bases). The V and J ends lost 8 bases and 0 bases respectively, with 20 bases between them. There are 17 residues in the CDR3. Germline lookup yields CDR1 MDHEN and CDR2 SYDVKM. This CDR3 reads CASRLERLASSYNEQFF. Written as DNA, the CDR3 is TGTGCCAGCCGCCTCGAAAGGCTAGCTAGCTCCTACAATGAGCAGTTCTTC.